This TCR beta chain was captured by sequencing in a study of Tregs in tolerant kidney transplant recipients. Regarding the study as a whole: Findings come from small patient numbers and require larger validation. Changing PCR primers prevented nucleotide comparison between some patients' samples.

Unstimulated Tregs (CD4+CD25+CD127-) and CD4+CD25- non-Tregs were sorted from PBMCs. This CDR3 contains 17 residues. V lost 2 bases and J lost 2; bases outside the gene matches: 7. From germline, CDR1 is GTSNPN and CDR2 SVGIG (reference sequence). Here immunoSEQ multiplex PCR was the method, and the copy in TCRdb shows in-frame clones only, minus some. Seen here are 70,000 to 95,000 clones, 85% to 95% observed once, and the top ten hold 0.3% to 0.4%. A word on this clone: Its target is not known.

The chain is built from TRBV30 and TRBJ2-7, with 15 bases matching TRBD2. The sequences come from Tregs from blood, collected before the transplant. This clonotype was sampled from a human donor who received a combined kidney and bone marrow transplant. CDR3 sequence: CAWSNGLAGGTTYEQYF. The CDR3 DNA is TGTGCCTGGAGTAACGGACTAGCGGGAGGGACAACCTACGAGCAGTACTTC.